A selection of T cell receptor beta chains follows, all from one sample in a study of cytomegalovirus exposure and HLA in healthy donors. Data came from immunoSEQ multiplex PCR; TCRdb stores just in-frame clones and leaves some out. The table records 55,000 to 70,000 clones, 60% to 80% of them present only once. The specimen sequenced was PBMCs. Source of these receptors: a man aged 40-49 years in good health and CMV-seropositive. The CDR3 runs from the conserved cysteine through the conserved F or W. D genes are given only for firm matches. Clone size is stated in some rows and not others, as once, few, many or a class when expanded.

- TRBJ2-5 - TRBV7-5 CARSLVGTRDQETQYF TGTGCCAGAAGCTTAGTAGGGACTAGGGACCAAGAGACCCAGTACTTC
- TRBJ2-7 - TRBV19 CASSISPAPAPYEQYF TGTGCCAGTAGTATAAGTCCAGCGCCGGCTCCTTACGAGCAGTACTTC
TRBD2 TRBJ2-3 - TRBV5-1 CASSLDTSGVIWYF TGCGCCAGCAGCTTGGATACTAGCGGGGTGATTTGGTATTTT
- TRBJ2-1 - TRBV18 CASSPPLRKSYNEQFF TGTGCCAGCTCACCACCTCTGAGAAAGAGCTACAATGAGCAGTTCTTC
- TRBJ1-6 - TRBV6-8 CASGPRTGNSPLHF TGTGCCAGCGGTCCAAGAACAGGGAATTCACCCCTCCACTTT
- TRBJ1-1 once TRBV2 CARQTNTEAFF TGTGCCAGACAGACGAACACTGAAGCTTTCTTT
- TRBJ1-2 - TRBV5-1 CASSLHREGNGYTF TGCGCCAGCAGCCTTCACAGGGAGGGGAATGGCTACACCTTC
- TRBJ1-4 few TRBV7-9 CSSSELGAGLFF TGTTCCAGCAGCGAACTGGGGGCCGGACTGTTTTTT
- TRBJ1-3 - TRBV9 CASSGRGSGNTIYF TGTGCCAGCAGCGGCAGGGGCTCTGGAAACACCATATATTTT
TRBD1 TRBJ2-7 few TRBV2 CASSDTGTVFDEQYF TGTGCCAGCAGTGATACCGGGACAGTTTTCGACGAGCAGTACTTC
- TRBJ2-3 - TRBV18 CASSPIGAGGTDTQYF TGTGCCAGCTCACCAATTGGGGCAGGGGGCACAGATACGCAGTATTTT
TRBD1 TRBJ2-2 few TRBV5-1 CASSYRGQANTGELFF TGCGCCAGCAGTTACAGGGGACAGGCAAACACCGGGGAGCTGTTTTTT
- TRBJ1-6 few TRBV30 CAWTRVGPNSPLHF TGTGCCTGGACCCGGGTCGGTCCAAATTCACCCCTCCACTTT
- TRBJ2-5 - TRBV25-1 CAATTGLGETQYF TGTGCCGCCACTACAGGGTTAGGAGAGACCCAGTACTTC
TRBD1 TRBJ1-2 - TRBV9 CASRSLRQGAGYTF TGTGCCAGCAGGTCCTTACGACAGGGCGCGGGCTACACCTTC
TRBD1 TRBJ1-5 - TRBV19 CASSLTDRANQPQHF TGTGCCAGTAGTCTAACGGACAGGGCCAACCAGCCCCAGCATTTT
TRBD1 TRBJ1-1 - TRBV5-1 CASSPGTGRTEAFF TGCGCCAGCAGCCCCGGGACAGGGAGGACTGAAGCTTTCTTT
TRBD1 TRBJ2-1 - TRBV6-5 CASSLGQGGFDEQFF TGTGCCAGCAGTCTAGGACAGGGGGGCTTCGATGAGCAGTTCTTC
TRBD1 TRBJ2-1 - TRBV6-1 CASNLDRVPYNEQFF TGTGCCAGCAACCTGGACAGGGTGCCCTACAATGAGCAGTTCTTC
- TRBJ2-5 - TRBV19 CASSNRGKETQYF TGTGCCAGTAGTAACCGGGGAAAAGAGACCCAGTACTTC
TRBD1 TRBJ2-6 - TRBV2 CASRDRGRPLGANVLTF TGTGCCAGCAGGGACAGGGGCCGACCCCTCGGGGCCAACGTCCTGACTTTC
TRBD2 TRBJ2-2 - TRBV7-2 CASSLTSGANTGELFF TGTGCCAGCAGCTTGACTAGCGGAGCGAACACCGGGGAGCTGTTTTTT
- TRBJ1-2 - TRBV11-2 CASSLDPGVRGYTF TGTGCCAGCAGCTTAGACCCAGGGGTGCGGGGCTACACCTTC
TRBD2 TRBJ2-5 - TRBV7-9 CASSSLGGLAGEETQYF TGTGCCAGCAGCTCCCTCGGAGGCCTAGCGGGGGAGGAGACCCAGTACTTC
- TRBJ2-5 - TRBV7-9 CASSLNSLSKETQYF TGTGCCAGCAGCTTAAATAGTCTGTCAAAAGAGACCCAGTACTTC
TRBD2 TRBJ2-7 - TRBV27 CASSSPGTRGEQYF TGTGCCAGCAGTTCCCCCGGGACTAGAGGCGAGCAGTACTTC
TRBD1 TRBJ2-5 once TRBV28 CASVTGGETQYF TGTGCCAGCGTTACAGGGGGAGAGACCCAGTACTTC
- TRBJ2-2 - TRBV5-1 CASSLSETGELFF TGCGCCAGCAGCTTGTCCGAGACCGGGGAGCTGTTTTTT
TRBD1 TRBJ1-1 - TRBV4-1 CASSQLQTGGAFF TGCGCCAGCAGCCAATTGCAGACAGGGGGAGCTTTCTTT
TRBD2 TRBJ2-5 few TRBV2 CASSVWTRKETQYF TGTGCCAGCAGTGTATGGACTAGGAAAGAGACCCAGTACTTC
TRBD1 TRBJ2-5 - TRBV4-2 CASSPDRANQETQYF TGTGCCAGCAGCCCCGACAGGGCCAACCAAGAGACCCAGTACTTC